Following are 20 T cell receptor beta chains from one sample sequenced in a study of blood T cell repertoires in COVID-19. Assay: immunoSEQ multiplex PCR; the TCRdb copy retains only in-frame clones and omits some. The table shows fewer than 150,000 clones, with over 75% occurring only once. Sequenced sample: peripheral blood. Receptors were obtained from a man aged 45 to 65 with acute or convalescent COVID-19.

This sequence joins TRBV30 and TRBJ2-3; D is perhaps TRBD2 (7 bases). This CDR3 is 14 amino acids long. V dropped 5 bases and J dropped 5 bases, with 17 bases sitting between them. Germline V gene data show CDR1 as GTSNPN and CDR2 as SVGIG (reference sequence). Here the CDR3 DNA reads TGTGCCTGGGCCACGGGGGGCCGGGGAGATACGCAGTATTTT. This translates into CAWATGGRGDTQYF.

The chain's CDR3 is CASSTRDRVYEQYF. The CDR3 region has the DNA TGTGCCAGCAGCACTCGGGACAGGGTCTACGAGCAGTACTTC. The rearrangement links TRBV7-2 to TRBJ2-7; 9 bases fit TRBD1. The CDR3 is 14 residues long. The V segment lost 5 bases and the J segment 3 bases; nucleotides outside the gene matches: 5. Germline loops: CDR1 SGHTA, CDR2 FQGNSA. Filled out from reference TRBV7-2 and TRBJ2-7, the complete variable domain reads GAGVSQSPSNKVTEKGKDVELRCDPISGHTALYWYRQSLGQGLEFLIYFQGNSAPDKSGLPSDRFSAERTGGSVSTLTIQRTQQEDSAVYLCASSTRDRVYEQYFGPGTRLTVT.

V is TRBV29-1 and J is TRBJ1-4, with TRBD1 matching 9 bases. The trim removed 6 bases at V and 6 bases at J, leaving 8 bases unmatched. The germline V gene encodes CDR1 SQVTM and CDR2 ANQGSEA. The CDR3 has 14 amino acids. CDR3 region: CSVTRQGVDEKLFF. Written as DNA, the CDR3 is TGCAGCGTCACTCGACAGGGGGTGGATGAAAAACTGTTTTTT.

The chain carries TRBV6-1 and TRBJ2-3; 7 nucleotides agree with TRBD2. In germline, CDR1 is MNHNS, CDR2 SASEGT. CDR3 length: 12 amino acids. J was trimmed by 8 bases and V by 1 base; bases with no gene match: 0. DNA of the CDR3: TGTGCCAGCAGTGAAGGGGGGGGTACGCAGTATTTT. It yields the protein CASSEGGGTQYF.

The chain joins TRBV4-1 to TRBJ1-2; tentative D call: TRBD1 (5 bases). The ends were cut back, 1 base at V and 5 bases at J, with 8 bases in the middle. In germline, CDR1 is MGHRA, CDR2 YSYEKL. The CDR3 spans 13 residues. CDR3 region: CASSQGGLYGYTF. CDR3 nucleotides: TGCGCCAGCAGCCAAGGGGGACTGTATGGCTACACCTTC.

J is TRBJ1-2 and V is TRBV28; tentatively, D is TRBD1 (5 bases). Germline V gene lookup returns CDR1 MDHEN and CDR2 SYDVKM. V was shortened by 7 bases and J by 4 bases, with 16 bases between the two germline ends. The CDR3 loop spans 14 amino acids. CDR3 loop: CASTYGGTSYGYTF. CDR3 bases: TGTGCCAGCACCTACGGGGGGACTAGCTATGGCTACACCTTC.

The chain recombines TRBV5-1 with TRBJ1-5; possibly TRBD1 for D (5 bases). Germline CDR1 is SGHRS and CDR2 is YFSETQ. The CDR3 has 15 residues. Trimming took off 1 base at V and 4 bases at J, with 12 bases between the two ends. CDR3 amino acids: CASSLWGDGNQPQHF. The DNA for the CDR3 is TGCGCCAGCAGCTTGTGGGGGGACGGAAATCAGCCCCAGCATTTT.

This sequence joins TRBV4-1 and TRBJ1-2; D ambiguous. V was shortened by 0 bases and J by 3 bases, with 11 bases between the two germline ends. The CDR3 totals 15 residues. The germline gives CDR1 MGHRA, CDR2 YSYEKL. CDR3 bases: TGCGCCAGCAGCCAAGAAGGCAGGTCGCACTATGGCTACACCTTC. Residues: CASSQEGRSHYGYTF.

Written as DNA, the CDR3 is TGTGCCATCAGTGAGTCGGGGACAGGGAAGAACACTGAAGCTTTCTTT. Protein: CAISESGTGKNTEAFF. The chain combines TRBV10-3 with TRBJ1-1, with 9 bases identical to TRBD1. CDR1 is ENHRY and CDR2 is SYGVKD in the germline V gene. J gave up 1 base and V 0 bases, and 3 bases lay outside the gene matches. The CDR3 extends over 16 amino acids.

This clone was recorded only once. CDR3 loop: CASSPGQAYGYTF. CDR3 in DNA: TGTGCCAGCAGTCCGGGACAGGCCTATGGCTACACCTTC. The rearrangement uses TRBV6-1 and TRBJ1-2, with 8 bases matching TRBD1. Trimming at V came to 5 bases and at J to 4 bases, leaving 3 bases not matched to a gene. This CDR3 is built from 13 residues. Germline CDR1 reads MNHNS; CDR2 reads SASEGT.

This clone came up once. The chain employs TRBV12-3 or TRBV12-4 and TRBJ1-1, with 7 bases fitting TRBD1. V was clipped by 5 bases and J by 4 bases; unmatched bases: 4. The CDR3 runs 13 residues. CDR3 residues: CASSKRQGTEAFF. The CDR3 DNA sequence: TGTGCCAGCAGTAAACGACAGGGCACTGAAGCTTTCTTT.

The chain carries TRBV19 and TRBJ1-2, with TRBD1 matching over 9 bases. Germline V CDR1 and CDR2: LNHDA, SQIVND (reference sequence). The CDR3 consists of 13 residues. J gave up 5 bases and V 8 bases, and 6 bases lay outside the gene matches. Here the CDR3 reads CASGFGQGYGYTF. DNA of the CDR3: TGTGCCAGTGGATTTGGACAGGGGTATGGCTACACCTTC.

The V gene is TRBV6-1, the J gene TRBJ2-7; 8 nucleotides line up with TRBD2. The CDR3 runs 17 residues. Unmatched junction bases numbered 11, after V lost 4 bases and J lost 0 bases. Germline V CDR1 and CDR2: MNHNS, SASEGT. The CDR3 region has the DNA TGTGCCAGCAGTGGCTCCCGGGGGGGGTGGAGCTCCTACGAGCAGTACTTC. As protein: CASSGSRGGWSSYEQYF.

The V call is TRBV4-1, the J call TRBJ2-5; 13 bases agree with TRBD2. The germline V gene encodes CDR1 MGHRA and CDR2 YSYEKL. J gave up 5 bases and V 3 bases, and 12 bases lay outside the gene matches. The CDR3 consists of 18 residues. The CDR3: CASSHSFTSGGALETQYF. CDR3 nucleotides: TGCGCCAGCAGCCATTCTTTTACTAGCGGGGGGGCGTTGGAGACCCAGTACTTC.

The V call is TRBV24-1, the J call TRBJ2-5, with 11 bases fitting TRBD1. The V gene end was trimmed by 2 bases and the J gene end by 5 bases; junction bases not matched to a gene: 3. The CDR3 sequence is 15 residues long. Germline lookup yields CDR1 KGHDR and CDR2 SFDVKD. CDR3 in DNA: TGTGCCACCAGTGATTGGACAGGGGGCGGTGAGACCCAGTACTTC. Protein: CATSDWTGGGETQYF.

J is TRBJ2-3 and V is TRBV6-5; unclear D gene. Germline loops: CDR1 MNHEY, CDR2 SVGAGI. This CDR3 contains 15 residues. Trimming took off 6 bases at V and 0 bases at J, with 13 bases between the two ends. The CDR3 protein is CASSAAFSSTDTQYF. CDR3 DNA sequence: TGTGCCAGCAGCGCAGCGTTCTCTAGCACAGATACGCAGTATTTT.

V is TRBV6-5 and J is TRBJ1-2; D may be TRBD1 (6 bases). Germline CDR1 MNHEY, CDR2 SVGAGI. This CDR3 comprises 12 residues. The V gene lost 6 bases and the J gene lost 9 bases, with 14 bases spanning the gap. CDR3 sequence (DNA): TGTGCCAGCAGCTCGGGGGGACACAGCTACACCTTC. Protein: CASSSGGHSYTF.

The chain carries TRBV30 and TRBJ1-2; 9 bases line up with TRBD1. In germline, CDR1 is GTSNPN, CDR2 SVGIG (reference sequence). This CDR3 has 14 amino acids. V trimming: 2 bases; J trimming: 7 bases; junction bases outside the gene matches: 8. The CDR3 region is CAWSPHRGQGGYTF. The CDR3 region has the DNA TGTGCCTGGAGTCCCCACAGGGGGCAGGGTGGCTACACCTTC.

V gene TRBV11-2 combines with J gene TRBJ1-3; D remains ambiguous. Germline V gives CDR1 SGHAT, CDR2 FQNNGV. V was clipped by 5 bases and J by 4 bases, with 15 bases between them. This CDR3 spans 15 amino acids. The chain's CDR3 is CASSGGFVSGNTIYF. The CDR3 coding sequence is TGTGCCAGCAGCGGCGGTTTCGTCTCCGGAAACACCATATATTTT.

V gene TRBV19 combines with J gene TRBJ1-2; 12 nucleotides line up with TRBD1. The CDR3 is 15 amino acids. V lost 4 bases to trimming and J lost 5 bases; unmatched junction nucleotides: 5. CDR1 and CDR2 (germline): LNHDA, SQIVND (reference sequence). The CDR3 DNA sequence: TGTGCCAGTAGTAATCCGGGACAGGGGGCTTATGGCTACACCTTC. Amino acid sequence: CASSNPGQGAYGYTF.